This T cell receptor beta chain was documented in a study of blood T cell repertoires in COVID-19. Study information: Samples representing acute and convalescent COVID-19 were sourced from the United States, Italy and Spain. In each case, the material was cDNA or gDNA derived from T cells, B-cell-depleted T cells, or PBMCs.

Germline CDR1 is SGHTA and CDR2 is FQGNSA. This CDR3 comprises 15 residues. Trimming stripped 2 bases from V and 0 bases from J, with 11 bases between. As originally analysed: Reference gene primer amplification gave estimated nucleated cell counts. Assay used: immunoSEQ multiplex PCR; TCRdb lists only in-frame clones, some missing. V, J and clone size reflect that table, while D and trimming were determined from the DNA. This sample has 95,000 to 100,000 clones, with 70% to 85% found just once. The origin of this receptor is a man in his 70s with acute or convalescent COVID-19. Sample: peripheral blood. The genes are TRBV7-2 and TRBJ2-7, with D unresolved. In DNA form, the CDR3 reads TGTGCCAGCAGCTTATCAGGCCCGAGCTCCTACGAGCAGTACTTC. This sequence encodes CASSLSGPSSYEQYF. The full variable domain, completed using reference TRBV7-2 and TRBJ2-7, is GAGVSQSPSNKVTEKGKDVELRCDPISGHTALYWYRQSLGQGLEFLIYFQGNSAPDKSGLPSDRFSAERTGGSVSTLTIQRTQQEDSAVYLCASSLSGPSSYEQYFGPGTRLTVT.